This TCR beta chain was sequenced for a study of T cell responses to AZD1222 COVID-19 vaccine. Findings and caveats of the study: Donors were mostly white British, more females; clonal diversity possibly underestimated. Nearly half of spike-specific TCRs reportedly target variant regions that are unmutated in the B.1.351 and B.1.1.7 variants. Scientists sampled the repertoires only once the peak T cell response had passed.

There are a few counts of this clone. Antigen specificity is unknown. Using immunoSEQ multiplex PCR, the repertoire was profiled, and TCRdb retains in-frame clones only, with some absent. The sample yields around 130,000 clones, 88% seen once. Trimming removed 2 bases at V and 5 bases at J, with 13 bases between. Germline V gives CDR1 MNHEY, CDR2 SVGAGI. This CDR3 contains 15 residues. This chain links TRBV6-5 with TRBJ1-5, with D uncertain. The material sequenced was peripheral blood, taken on day 0 of AZD1222 vaccination. The origin of this receptor is an adult in good health. Written as DNA, the CDR3 is TGTGCCAGCAGTTACGGCACCCTGGGCGATCAGCCCCAGCATTTT. Residues: CASSYGTLGDQPQHF.